This T cell receptor beta chain stems from a study of T cells in localized non-small cell lung cancer. Deletions cut 0 bases from V and 5 bases from J, with 5 bases between. CDR1 and CDR2 (germline): SGHRS, YFSETQ. The CDR3 consists of 12 residues. Sample share makes this clone medium-sized. The table came from immunoSEQ multiplex PCR; TCRdb's copy has only in-frame clones and leaves some out. Among under 45,000 clones listed, approximately 80% were seen once. This receptor was identified in a man aged 35 to 69 with stage II lung adenocarcinoma. The sample in question was PBMCs, obtained before any cancer treatment. The V and J genes are TRBV5-1 and TRBJ1-2; TRBD1 might be the D (5 bases). The DNA for the CDR3 is TGCGCCAGCAGCTTGGGACAGTATGGCTACACCTTC. This codes for CASSLGQYGYTF. Full variable domain (remainder filled in from reference TRBV5-1 and TRBJ1-2): KAGVTQTPRYLIKTRGQQVTLSCSPISGHRSVSWYQQTPGQGLQFLFEYFSETQRNKGNFPGRFSGRQFSNSRSEMNVSTLELGDSALYLCASSLGQYGYTFGSGTRLTVV.